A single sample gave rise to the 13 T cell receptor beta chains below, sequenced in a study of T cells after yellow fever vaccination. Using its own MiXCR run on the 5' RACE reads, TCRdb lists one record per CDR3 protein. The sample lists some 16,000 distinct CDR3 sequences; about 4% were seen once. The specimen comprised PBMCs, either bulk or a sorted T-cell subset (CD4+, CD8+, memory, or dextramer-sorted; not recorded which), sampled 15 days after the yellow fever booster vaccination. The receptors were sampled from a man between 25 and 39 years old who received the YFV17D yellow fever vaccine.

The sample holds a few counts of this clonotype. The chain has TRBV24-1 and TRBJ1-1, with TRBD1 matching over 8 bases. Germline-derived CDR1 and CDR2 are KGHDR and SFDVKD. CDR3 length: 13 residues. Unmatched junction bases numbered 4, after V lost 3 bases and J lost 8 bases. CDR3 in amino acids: CATSDPRDREAFF. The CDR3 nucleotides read TGTGCCACCAGTGATCCCCGGGACAGGGAAGCTTTCTTT.

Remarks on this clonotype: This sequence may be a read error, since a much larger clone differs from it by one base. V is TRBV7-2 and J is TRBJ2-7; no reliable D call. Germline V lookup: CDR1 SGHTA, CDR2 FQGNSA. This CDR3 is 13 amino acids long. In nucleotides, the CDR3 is TGTGCCAGCGGCTTAGGCTTGACCTACGAGCAGTACTTC. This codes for CASGLGLTYEQYF. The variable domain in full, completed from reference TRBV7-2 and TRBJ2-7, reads GAGVSQSPSNKVTEKGKDVELRCDPISGHTALYWYRQSLGQGLEFLIYFQGNSAPDKSGLPSDRFSAERTGGSVSTLTIQRTQQEDSAVYLCASGLGLTYEQYFGPGTRLTVT.

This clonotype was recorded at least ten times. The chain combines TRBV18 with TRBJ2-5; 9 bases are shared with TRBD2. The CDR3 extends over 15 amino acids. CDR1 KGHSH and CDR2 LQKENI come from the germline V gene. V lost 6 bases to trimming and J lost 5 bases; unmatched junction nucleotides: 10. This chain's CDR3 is CASSPWREGQETQYF. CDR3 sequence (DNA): TGTGCCAGCTCTCCATGGCGGGAGGGCCAGGAGACCCAGTACTTC.

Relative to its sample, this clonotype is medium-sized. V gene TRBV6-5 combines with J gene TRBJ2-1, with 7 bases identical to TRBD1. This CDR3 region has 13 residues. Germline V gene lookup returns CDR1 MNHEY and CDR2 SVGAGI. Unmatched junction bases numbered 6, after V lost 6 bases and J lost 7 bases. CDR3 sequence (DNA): TGTGCCAGCAGAAGGGGGCCGAGGAATGAGCAGTTCTTC. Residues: CASRRGPRNEQFF.

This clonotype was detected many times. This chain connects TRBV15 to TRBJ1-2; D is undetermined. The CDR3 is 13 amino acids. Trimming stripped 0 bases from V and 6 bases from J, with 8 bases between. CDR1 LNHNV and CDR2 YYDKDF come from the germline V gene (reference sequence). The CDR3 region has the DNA TGTGCCACCAGCAGAGATAGAGGCAATGGCTACACCTTC. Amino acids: CATSRDRGNGYTF.

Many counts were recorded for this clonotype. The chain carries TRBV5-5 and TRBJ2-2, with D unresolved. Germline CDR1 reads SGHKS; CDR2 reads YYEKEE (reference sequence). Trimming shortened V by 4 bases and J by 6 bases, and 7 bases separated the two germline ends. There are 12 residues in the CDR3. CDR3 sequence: CASSDWPGELFF. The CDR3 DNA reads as TGTGCCAGCAGCGATTGGCCCGGGGAGCTGTTTTTT.

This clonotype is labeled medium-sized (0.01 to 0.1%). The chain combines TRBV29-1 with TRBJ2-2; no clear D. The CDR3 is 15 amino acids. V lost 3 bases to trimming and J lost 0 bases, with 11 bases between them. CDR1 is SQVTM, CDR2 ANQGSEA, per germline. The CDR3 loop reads CSVDTDSPNTGELFF. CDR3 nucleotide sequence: TGCAGCGTTGATACGGATAGCCCGAACACCGGGGAGCTGTTTTTT.

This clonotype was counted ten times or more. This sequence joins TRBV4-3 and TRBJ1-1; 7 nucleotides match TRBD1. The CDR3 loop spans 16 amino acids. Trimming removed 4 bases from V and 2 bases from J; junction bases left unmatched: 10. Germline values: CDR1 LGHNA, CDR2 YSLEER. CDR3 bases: TGCGCCAGCAGCCCTCTCGGAAGGGGGCAAAACACTGAAGCTTTCTTT. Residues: CASSPLGRGQNTEAFF.

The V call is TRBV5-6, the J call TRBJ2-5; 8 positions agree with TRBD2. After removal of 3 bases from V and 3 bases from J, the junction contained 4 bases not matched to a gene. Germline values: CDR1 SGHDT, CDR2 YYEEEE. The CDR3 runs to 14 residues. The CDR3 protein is CASSSTSDEETQYF. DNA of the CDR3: TGTGCCAGCAGCTCGACTAGCGATGAAGAGACCCAGTACTTC.

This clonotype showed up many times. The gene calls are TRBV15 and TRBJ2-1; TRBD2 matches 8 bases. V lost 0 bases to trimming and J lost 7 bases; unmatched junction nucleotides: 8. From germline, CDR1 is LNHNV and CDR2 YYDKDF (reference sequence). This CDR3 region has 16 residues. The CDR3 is CATSRDRGLVRNEQFF. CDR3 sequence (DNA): TGTGCCACCAGCAGAGATCGGGGACTAGTAAGGAATGAGCAGTTCTTC.

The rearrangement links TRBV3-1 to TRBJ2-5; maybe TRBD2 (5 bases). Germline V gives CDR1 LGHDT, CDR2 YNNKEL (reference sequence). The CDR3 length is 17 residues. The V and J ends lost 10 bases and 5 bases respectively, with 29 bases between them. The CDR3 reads CATCQDHQLELAETQYF. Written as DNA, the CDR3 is TGTGCCACCTGCCAAGATCACCAGCTGGAGTTAGCGGAGACCCAGTACTTC.

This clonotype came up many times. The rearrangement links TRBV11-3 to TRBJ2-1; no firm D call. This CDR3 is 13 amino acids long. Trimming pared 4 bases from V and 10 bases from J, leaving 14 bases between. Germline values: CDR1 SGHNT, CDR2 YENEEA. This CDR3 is CASSSDGLGEQFF. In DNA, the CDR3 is TGTGCCAGCAGCTCCGACGGTCTTGGCGAGCAGTTCTTC. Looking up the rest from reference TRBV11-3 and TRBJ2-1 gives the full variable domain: EAGVVQSPRYKIIEKKQPVAFWCNPISGHNTLYWYLQNLGQGPELLIRYENEEAVDDSQLPKDRFSAERLKGVDSTLKIQPAELGDSAVYLCASSSDGLGEQFFGPGTRLTVL.

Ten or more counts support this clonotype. CDR3 sequence reads: CASSLSTRRDHNEQFF. CDR3 DNA sequence: TGTGCCAGCAGCTTAAGCACGCGGAGAGACCACAATGAGCAGTTCTTC. This chain connects TRBV11-2 to TRBJ2-1; D not certain. The CDR3 spans 16 residues. CDR1 and CDR2 from the germline V gene are SGHAT and FQNNGV. V dropped 2 bases and J dropped 5 bases, with 16 bases sitting between them. The whole variable domain, remainder taken from reference TRBV11-2 and TRBJ2-1, is EAGVAQSPRYKIIEKRQSVAFWCNPISGHATLYWYQQILGQGPKLLIQFQNNGVVDDSQLPKDRFSAERLKGVDSTLKIQPAKLEDSAVYLCASSLSTRRDHNEQFFGPGTRLTVL.